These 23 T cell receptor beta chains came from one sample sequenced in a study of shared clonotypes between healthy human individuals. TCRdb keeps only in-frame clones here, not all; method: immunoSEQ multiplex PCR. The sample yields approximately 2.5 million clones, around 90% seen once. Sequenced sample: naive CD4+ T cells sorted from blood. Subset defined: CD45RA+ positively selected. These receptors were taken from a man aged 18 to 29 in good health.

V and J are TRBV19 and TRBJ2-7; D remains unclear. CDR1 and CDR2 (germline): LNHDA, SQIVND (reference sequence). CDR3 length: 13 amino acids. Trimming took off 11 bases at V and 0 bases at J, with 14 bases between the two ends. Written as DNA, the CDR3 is TGTGCCCCAAACGTGAGGTTCTCCTACGAGCAGTACTTC. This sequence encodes CAPNVRFSYEQYF. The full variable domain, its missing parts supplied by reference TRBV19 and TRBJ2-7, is DGGITQSPKYLFRKEGQNVTLSCEQNLNHDAMYWYRQDPGQGLRLIYYSQIVNDFQKGDIAEGYSVSREKKESFPLTVTSAQKNPTAFYLCAPNVRFSYEQYFGPGTRLTVT.

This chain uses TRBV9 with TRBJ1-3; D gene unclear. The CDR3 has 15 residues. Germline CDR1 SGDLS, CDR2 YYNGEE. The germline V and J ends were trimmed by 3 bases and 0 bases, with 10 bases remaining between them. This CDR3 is CASSGPAVSGNTIYF. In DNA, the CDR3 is TGTGCCAGCAGCGGACCCGCGGTCTCTGGAAACACCATATATTTT.

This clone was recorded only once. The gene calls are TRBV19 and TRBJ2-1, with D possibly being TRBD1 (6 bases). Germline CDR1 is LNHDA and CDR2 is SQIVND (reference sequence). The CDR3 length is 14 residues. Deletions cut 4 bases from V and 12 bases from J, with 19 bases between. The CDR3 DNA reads TGTGCCAGTAGTACCCGTCAGGGGTGGGTTGCGCAGTTCTTC. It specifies CASSTRQGWVAQFF.

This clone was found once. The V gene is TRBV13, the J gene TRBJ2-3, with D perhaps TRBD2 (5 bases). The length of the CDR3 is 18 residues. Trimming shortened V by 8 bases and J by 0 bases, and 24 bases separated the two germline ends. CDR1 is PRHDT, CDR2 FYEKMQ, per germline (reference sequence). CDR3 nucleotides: TGTGCCAGCGGCCATGTATCCCGGGGAGTCCCTAGCACAGATACGCAGTATTTT. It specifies CASGHVSRGVPSTDTQYF.

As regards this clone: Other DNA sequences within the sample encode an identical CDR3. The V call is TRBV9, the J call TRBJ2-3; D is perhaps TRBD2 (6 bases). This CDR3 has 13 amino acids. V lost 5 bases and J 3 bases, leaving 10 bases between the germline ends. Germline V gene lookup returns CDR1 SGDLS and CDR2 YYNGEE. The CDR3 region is CASRPSGTDTQYF. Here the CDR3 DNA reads TGTGCCAGCAGACCAAGCGGGACAGATACGCAGTATTTT.

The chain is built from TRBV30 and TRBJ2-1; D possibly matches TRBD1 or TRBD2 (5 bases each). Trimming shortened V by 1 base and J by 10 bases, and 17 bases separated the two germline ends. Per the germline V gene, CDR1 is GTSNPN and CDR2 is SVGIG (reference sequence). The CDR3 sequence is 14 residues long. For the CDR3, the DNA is TGTGCCTGGAGTGACGGGCCGGGACCCCTAGAGCAGTTCTTC. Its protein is CAWSDGPGPLEQFF.

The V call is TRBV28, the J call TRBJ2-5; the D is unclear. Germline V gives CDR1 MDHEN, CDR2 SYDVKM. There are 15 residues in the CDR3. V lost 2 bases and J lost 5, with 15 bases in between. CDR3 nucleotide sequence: TGTGCCAGCAGTTTACCCGGACGTACCGGGGAGACCCAGTACTTC. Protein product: CASSLPGRTGETQYF.

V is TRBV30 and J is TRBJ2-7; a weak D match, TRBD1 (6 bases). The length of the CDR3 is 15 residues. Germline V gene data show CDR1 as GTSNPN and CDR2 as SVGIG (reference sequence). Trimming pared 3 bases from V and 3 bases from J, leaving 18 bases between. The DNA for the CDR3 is TGTGCCTGGAGCCGCCGGGACACCCGAAACTACGAGCAGTACTTC. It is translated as CAWSRRDTRNYEQYF.

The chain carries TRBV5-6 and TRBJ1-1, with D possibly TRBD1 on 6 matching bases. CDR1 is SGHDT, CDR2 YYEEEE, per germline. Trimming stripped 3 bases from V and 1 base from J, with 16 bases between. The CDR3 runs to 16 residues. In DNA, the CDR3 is TGTGCCAGCAGCTCCAGCAGACAGGTGTGGAACACTGAAGCTTTCTTT. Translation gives CASSSSRQVWNTEAFF.

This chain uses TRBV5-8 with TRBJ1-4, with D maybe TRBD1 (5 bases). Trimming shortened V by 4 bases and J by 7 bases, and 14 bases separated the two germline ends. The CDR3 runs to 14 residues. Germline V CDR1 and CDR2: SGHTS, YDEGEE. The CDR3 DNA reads TGTGCCAGCAGCCTGACAGTTGGAAGTGAAAAACTGTTTTTT. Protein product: CASSLTVGSEKLFF.

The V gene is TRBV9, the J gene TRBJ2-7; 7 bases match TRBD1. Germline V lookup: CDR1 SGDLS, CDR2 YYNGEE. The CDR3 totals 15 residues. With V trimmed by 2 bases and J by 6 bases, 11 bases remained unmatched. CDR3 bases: TGTGCCAGCAGCGTGAGGGTGCGGACAGGCCGCGAGCAGTACTTC. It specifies CASSVRVRTGREQYF.

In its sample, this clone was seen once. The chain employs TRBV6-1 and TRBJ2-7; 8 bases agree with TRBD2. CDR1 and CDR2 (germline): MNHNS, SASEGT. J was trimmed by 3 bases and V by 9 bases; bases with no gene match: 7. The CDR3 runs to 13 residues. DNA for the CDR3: TGTGCCAGTCAGTTAGCGGGATTCTACGAGCAGTACTTC. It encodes CASQLAGFYEQYF.

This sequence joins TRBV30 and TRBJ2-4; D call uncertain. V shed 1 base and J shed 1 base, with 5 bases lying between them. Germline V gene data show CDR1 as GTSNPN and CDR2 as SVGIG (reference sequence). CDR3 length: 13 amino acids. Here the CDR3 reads CAWSGWAKNIQYF. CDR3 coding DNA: TGTGCCTGGAGTGGGTGGGCCAAAAACATTCAGTACTTC.

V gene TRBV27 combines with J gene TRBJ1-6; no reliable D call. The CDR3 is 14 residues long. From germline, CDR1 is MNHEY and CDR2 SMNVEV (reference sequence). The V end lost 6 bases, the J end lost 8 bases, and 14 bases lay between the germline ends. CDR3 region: CASRKWPRDSPLHF. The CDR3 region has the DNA TGTGCCAGCAGGAAGTGGCCTAGGGATTCACCCCTCCACTTT.

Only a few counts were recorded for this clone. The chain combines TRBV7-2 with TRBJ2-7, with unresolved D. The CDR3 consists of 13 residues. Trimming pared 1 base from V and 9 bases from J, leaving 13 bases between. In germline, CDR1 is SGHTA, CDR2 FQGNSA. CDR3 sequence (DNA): TGTGCCAGCAGCTTAGGGACCTTATCCGGGCAGTACTTC. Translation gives CASSLGTLSGQYF.

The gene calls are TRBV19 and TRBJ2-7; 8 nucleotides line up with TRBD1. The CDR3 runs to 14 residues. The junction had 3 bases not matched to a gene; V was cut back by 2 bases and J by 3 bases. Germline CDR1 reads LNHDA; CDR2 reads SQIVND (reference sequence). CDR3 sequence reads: CASSIQGALYEQYF. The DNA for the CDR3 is TGTGCCAGTAGTATACAGGGGGCCCTCTACGAGCAGTACTTC.

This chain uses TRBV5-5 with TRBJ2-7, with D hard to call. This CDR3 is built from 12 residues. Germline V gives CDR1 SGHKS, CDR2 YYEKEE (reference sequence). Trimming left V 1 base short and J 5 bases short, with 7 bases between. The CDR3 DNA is TGTGCCAGCAGCTTGTTCCTAAACGAGCAGTACTTC. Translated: CASSLFLNEQYF.

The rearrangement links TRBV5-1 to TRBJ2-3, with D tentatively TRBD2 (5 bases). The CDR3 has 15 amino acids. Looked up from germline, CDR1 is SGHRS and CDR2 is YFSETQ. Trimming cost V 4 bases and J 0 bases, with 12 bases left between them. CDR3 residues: CASSPAEGSTDTQYF. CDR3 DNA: TGCGCCAGCAGCCCAGCTGAGGGTAGCACAGATACGCAGTATTTT.

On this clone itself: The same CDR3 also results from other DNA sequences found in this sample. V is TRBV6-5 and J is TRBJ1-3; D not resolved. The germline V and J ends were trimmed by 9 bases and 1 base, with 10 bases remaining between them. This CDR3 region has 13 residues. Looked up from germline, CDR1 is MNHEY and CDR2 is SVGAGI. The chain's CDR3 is CASSRSSGNTIYF. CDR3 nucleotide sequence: TGTGCCAGTAGTAGGTCTTCTGGAAACACCATATATTTT.

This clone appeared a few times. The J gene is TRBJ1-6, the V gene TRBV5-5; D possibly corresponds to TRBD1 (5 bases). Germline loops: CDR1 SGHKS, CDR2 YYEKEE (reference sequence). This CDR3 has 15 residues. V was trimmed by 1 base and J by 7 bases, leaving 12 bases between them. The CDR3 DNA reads TGTGCCAGCAGCTTGTATCAGGGTCCGAATTCACCCCTCCACTTT. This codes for CASSLYQGPNSPLHF.

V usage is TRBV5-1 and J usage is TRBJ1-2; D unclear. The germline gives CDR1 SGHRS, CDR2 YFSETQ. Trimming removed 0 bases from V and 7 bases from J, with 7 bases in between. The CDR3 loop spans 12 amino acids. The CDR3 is CASSLDSLGYTF. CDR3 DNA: TGCGCCAGCAGCTTGGACAGTCTTGGCTACACCTTC.

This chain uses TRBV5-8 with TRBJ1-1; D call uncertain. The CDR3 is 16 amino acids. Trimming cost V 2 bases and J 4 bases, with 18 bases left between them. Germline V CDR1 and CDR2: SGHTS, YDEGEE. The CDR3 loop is CASSFLVSGMRTEAFF. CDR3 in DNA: TGTGCCAGCAGCTTCCTCGTTTCGGGAATGCGCACTGAAGCTTTCTTT. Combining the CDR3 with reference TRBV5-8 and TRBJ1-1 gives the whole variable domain EAGVTQSPTHLIKTRGQQATLRCSPISGHTSVYWYQQALGLGLQFLLWYDEGEERNRGNFPPRFSGRQFPNYSSELNVNALELEDSALYLCASSFLVSGMRTEAFFGQGTRLTVV.

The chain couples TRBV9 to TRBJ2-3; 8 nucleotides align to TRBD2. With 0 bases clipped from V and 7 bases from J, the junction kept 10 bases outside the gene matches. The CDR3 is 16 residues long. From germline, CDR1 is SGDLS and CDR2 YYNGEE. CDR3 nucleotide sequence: TGTGCCAGCAGCGTAGCCAGCGGGGGCCCCATTAATACGCAGTATTTT. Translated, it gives CASSVASGGPINTQYF. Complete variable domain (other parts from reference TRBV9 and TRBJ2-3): DSGVTQTPKHLITATGQRVTLRCSPRSGDLSVYWYQQSLDQGLQFLIQYYNGEERAKGNILERFSAQQFPDLHSELNLSSLELGDSALYFCASSVASGGPINTQYFGPGTRLTVL.